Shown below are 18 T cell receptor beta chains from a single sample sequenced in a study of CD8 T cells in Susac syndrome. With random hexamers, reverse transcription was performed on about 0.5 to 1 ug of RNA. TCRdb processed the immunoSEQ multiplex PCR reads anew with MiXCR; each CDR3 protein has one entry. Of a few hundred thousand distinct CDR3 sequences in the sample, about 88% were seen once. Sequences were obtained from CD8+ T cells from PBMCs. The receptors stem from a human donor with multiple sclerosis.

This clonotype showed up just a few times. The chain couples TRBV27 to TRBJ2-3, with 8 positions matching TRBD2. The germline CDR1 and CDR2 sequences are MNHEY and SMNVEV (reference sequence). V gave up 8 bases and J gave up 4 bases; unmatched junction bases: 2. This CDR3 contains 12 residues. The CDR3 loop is CASSGGADTQYF. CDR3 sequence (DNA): TGTGCCAGCTCGGGGGGGGCAGATACGCAGTATTTT.

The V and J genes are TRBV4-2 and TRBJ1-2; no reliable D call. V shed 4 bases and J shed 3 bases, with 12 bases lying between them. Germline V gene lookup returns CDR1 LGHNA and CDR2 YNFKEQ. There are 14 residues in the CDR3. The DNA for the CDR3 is TGTGCCAGCAGCCCTACCGGGATCCACTATGGCTACACCTTC. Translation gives CASSPTGIHYGYTF.

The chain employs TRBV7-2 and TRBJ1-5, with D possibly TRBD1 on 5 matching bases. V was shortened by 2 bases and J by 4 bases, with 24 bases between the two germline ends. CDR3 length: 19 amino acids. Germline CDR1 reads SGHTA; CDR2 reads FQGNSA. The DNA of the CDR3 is TGTGCCAGCAGCTTATCGGCTTCGGGCAGGGAGAGGGGAAATCAGCCCCAGCATTTT. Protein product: CASSLSASGRERGNQPQHF.

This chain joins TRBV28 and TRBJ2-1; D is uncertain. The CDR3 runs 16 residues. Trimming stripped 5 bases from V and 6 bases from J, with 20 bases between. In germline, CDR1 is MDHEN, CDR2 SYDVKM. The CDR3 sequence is CASSPNGAHAFNEQFF. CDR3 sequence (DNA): TGTGCCAGCAGTCCAAACGGCGCGCACGCGTTCAATGAGCAGTTCTTC.

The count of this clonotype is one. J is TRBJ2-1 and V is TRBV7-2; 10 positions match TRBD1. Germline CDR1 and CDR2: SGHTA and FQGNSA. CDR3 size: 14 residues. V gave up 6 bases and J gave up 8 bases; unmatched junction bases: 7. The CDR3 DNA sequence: TGTGCCAGCAGAGACAGGGGGCGGCGCGATGAGCAGTTCTTC. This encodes CASRDRGRRDEQFF. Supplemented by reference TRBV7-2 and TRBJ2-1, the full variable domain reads GAGVSQSPSNKVTEKGKDVELRCDPISGHTALYWYRQSLGQGLEFLIYFQGNSAPDKSGLPSDRFSAERTGGSVSTLTIQRTQQEDSAVYLCASRDRGRRDEQFFGPGTRLTVL.

The CDR3 sequence is CSAPRSTNTGELFF. The CDR3, as DNA: TGCAGTGCACCTCGAAGTACGAACACCGGGGAGCTGTTTTTT. The chain links TRBV20-1 to TRBJ2-2; D is uncertain. Germline values: CDR1 DFQATT, CDR2 SNEGSKA (reference sequence). The CDR3 contains 14 residues. Deletions cut 6 bases from V and 0 bases from J, with 11 bases between.

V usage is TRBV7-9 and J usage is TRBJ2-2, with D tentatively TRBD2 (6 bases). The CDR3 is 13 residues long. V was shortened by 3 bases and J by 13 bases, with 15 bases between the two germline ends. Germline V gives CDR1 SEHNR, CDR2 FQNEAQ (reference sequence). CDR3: CASSFGGMRGLFF. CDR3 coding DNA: TGTGCCAGCAGCTTCGGGGGAATGAGAGGGCTGTTTTTT. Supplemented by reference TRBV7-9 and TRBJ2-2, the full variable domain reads DTGVSQNPRHKITKRGQNVTFRCDPISEHNRLYWYRQTLGQGPEFLTYFQNEAQLEKSRLLSDRFSAERPKGSFSTLEIQRTEQGDSAMYLCASSFGGMRGLFFGEGSRLTVL.

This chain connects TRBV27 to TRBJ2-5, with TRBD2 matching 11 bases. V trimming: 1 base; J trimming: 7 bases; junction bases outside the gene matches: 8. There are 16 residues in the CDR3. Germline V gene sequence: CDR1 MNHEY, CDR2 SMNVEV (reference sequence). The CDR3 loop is CASSLLAGGPRTTQYF. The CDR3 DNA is TGTGCCAGCAGTTTATTAGCGGGGGGGCCGCGCACGACCCAGTACTTC.

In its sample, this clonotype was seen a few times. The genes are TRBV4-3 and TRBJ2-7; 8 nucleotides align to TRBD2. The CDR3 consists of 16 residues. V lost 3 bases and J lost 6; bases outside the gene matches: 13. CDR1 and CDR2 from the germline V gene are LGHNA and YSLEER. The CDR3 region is CASSHVTGGEYSEQYF. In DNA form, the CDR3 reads TGCGCCAGCAGCCATGTAACGGGAGGGGAGTACTCCGAGCAGTACTTC.

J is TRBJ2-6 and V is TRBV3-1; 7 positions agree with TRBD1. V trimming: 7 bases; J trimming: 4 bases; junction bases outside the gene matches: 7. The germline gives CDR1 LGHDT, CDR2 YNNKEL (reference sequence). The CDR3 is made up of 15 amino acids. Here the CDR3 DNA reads TGTGCCAGCACCACACAGGGGTACGGGGCCAACGTCCTGACTTTC. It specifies CASTTQGYGANVLTF.

The CDR3 region has the DNA TGTGCCAGCCTGGGGGGTTACAATGAGCAGTTCTTC. The encoded protein is CASLGGYNEQFF. The V call is TRBV5-5, the J call TRBJ2-1; D possibly corresponds to TRBD2 (6 bases). In germline, CDR1 is SGHKS, CDR2 YYEKEE (reference sequence). Trimming shortened V by 7 bases and J by 4 bases, and 9 bases separated the two germline ends. There are 12 residues in the CDR3.

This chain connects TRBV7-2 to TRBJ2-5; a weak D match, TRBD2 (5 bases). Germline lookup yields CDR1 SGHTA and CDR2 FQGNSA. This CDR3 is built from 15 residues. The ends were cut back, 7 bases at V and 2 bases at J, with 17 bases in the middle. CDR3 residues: CASTSAGRAQETQYF. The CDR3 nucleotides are TGTGCCAGCACCTCTGCGGGCCGGGCTCAAGAGACCCAGTACTTC.

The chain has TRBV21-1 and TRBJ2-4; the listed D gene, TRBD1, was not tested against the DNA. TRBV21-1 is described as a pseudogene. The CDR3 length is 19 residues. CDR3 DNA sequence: TGTGCCAGCAGCCCCCGACCTAGGGAGCGGGGCGTAGCCAAAAACATTCAGTACTTC. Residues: CASSPRPRERGVAKNIQYF.

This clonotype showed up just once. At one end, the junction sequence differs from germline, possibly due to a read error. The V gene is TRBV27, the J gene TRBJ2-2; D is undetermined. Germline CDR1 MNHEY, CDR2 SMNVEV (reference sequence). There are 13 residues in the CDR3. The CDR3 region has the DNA TGTGCCAGCGGTTTCATACCCACCGGGGAGCTGTTTTTT. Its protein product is CASGFIPTGELFF.

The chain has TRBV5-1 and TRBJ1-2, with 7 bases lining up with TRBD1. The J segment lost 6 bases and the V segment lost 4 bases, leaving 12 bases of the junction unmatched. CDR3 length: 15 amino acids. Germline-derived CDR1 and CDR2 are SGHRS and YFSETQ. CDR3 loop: CASSTNPAGGHGYTF. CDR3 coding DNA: TGCGCCAGCAGCACCAACCCGGCAGGGGGTCATGGCTACACCTTC.

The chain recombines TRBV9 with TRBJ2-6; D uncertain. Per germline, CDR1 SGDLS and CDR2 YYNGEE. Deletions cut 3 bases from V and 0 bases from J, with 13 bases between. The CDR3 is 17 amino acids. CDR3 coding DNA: TGTGCCAGCAGCGGAAACCCCTGGATCTCTGGGGCCAACGTCCTGACTTTC. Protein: CASSGNPWISGANVLTF.

CDR3 nucleotides: TGTGCCAGCAGTTTGGGTACTAGCGGACTGGGGAATGAGCAGTTCTTC. Translation: CASSLGTSGLGNEQFF. The chain couples TRBV27 to TRBJ2-1, with TRBD2 matching over 8 bases. The germline gives CDR1 MNHEY, CDR2 SMNVEV (reference sequence). The junction had 11 bases not matched to a gene; V was cut back by 3 bases and J by 7 bases. The CDR3 is 16 residues long.

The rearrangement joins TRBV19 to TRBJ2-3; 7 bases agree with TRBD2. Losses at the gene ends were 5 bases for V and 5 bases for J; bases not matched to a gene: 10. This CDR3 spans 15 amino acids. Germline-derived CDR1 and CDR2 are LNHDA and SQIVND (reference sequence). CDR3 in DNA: TGTGCCAGTAGTCCCCAGGACGGGAGGATAGATACGCAGTATTTT. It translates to CASSPQDGRIDTQYF.